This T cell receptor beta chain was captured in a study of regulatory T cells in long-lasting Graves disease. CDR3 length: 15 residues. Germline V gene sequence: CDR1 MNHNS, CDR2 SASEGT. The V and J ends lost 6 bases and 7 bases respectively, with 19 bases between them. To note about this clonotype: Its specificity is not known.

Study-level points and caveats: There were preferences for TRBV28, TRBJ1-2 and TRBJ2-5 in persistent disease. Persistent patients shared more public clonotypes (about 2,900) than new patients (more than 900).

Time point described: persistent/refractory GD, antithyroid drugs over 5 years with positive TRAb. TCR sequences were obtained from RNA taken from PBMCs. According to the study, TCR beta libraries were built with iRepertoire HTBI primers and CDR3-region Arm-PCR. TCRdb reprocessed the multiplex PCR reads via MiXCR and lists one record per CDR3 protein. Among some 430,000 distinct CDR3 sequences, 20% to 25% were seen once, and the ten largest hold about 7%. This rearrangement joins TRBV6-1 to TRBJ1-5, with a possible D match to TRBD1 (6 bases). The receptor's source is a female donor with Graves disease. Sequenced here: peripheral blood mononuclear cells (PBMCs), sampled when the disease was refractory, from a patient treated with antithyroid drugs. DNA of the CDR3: TGTGCCAGCAGGGGGGGGGGGGCGCCGGGACAGCCCCAGCATTTT. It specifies CASRGGGAPGQPQHF.